Each of the 15 T cell receptor beta chains below was sequenced from the same sample in a study of blood T cell repertoires in COVID-19. The protocol was immunoSEQ multiplex PCR, while the TCRdb copy is restricted to in-frame clones and leaves out a portion. Among tens of thousands of clones, approximately 85% were seen once, and the ten largest hold approximately 16%. Specimen: peripheral blood. These TCRs come from a human donor in a cohort sampled during active COVID-19.

The chain carries TRBV19 and TRBJ1-6, with 8 bases matching TRBD1. Trimming cost V 7 bases and J 10 bases; bases outside gene matches: 12. CDR1 and CDR2 from the germline V gene are LNHDA and SQIVND (reference sequence). This CDR3 has 15 amino acids. DNA of the CDR3: TGTGCCAGTACCTATTTGACAGGGGCGAGATCACCCCTCCACTTT. It codes for CASTYLTGARSPLHF.

The rearrangement joins TRBV6-1 to TRBJ2-7; a possible D gene is TRBD2 (6 bases). CDR3 size: 16 residues. The germline CDR1 and CDR2 sequences are MNHNS and SASEGT. V dropped 2 bases and J dropped 0 bases, with 14 bases sitting between them. CDR3 residues: CASSEFGLSSSYEQYF. CDR3 nucleotides: TGTGCCAGCAGTGAATTCGGACTATCAAGCTCCTACGAGCAGTACTTC.

This clone was seen a handful of times. The J gene is TRBJ1-1, the V gene TRBV7-8; 7 bases are shared with TRBD1. V lost 2 bases to trimming and J lost 0 bases; unmatched junction nucleotides: 9. Per germline, CDR1 SGHVS and CDR2 FQNEAQ. This CDR3 comprises 17 residues. The CDR3 nucleotides are TGTGCCAGCAGCTTAAGAACAGGGGATATCATGAACACTGAAGCTTTCTTT. It translates to CASSLRTGDIMNTEAFF.

V gene TRBV11-2 combines with J gene TRBJ1-1; 7 bases fit TRBD1. The CDR3 has 16 amino acids. J was trimmed by 0 bases and V by 1 base; bases with no gene match: 5. CDR1 and CDR2 from the germline V gene are SGHAT and FQNNGV. CDR3: CASSLGRGRLNTEAFF. CDR3 coding DNA: TGTGCCAGCAGCTTAGGGAGGGGGCGGCTGAACACTGAAGCTTTCTTT. The full variable domain, with the rest looked up from reference TRBV11-2 and TRBJ1-1, is EAGVAQSPRYKIIEKRQSVAFWCNPISGHATLYWYQQILGQGPKLLIQFQNNGVVDDSQLPKDRFSAERLKGVDSTLKIQPAKLEDSAVYLCASSLGRGRLNTEAFFGQGTRLTVV.

The CDR3 DNA is TGTGCCACCAGTGATTTGCCTAGCGGGGGCACAGATACGCAGTATTTT. Translated, it gives CATSDLPSGGTDTQYF. This chain links TRBV24-1 with TRBJ2-3; 9 positions match TRBD2. V shed 0 bases, J shed 1 base, and the junction held 1 base outside the gene matches. There are 16 residues in the CDR3. Per the germline V gene, CDR1 is KGHDR and CDR2 is SFDVKD.

V and J are TRBV29-1 and TRBJ1-1; 11 bases match TRBD1. V was pared by 1 base and J by 3 bases, with 4 bases of the junction left unmatched. CDR3 length: 15 amino acids. CDR1 SQVTM and CDR2 ANQGSEA come from the germline V gene. CDR3 residues: CSVEGTGGSDTEAFF. The CDR3 DNA reads TGCAGCGTTGAAGGGACAGGGGGCTCGGACACTGAAGCTTTCTTT. Full variable domain (outside the CDR3, taken from reference TRBV29-1 and TRBJ1-1): SAVISQKPSRDICQRGTSLTIQCQVDSQVTMMFWYRQQPGQSLTLIATANQGSEATYESGFVIDKFPISRPNLTFSTLTVSNMSPEDSSIYLCSVEGTGGSDTEAFFGQGTRLTVV.

The V and J genes are TRBV5-6 and TRBJ2-7, with D possibly TRBD1 on 6 matching bases. Germline V gene data show CDR1 as SGHDT and CDR2 as YYEEEE. The CDR3 is 14 amino acids. Trimming removed 1 base at V and 4 bases at J, with 12 bases between. The CDR3 sequence is CASSLSGAGYEQYF. The CDR3 DNA follows: TGTGCCAGCAGCTTGTCAGGGGCTGGTTACGAGCAGTACTTC. Based on the CDR3 plus reference TRBV5-6 and TRBJ2-7, the full variable domain is DAGVTQSPTHLIKTRGQQVTLRCSPKSGHDTVSWYQQALGQGPQFIFQYYEEEERQRGNFPDRFSGHQFPNYSSELNVNALLLGDSALYLCASSLSGAGYEQYFGPGTRLTVT.

The chain combines TRBV20-1 with TRBJ2-7; no clear D. Trimming took off 5 bases at V and 5 bases at J, with 10 bases between the two ends. This CDR3 has 11 residues. Per the germline V gene, CDR1 is DFQATT and CDR2 is SNEGSKA (reference sequence). DNA of the CDR3: TGCAGTGCTCAACCCCTAAACGAGCAGTACTTC. Translating gives CSAQPLNEQYF.

The rearrangement uses TRBV11-2 and TRBJ2-2; a weak D match, TRBD1 (6 bases). Trimming took 5 bases from V and 1 from J, leaving 14 bases between them. The CDR3 runs to 16 residues. The germline gives CDR1 SGHAT, CDR2 FQNNGV. CDR3 sequence (DNA): TGTGCCAGCAGCCCCGTTTGGGGGCAGAACACCGGGGAGCTGTTTTTT. Protein: CASSPVWGQNTGELFF.

In the case of this clone: One junction end disagrees with the germline gene, perhaps due to a read error. The chain links TRBV12-3 or TRBV12-4 to TRBJ1-5; D gene uncertain. The length of the CDR3 is 12 residues. CDR3 coding DNA: TGTGCCACCAGTGGAGTGGATCAGCCCCAGCATTTT. Its protein product is CATSGVDQPQHF.

CDR3 coding DNA: TGTGCCAGCAGCCGAGGGACAGAATTTAACTATGGCTACACCTTC. Residues: CASSRGTEFNYGYTF. This chain links TRBV14 with TRBJ1-2; TRBD1 agrees at 7 bases. The CDR3 loop spans 15 amino acids. Losses at the gene ends were 4 bases for V and 1 base for J; bases not matched to a gene: 6. Germline CDR1 reads SGHDN; CDR2 reads FVKESK.

The gene calls are TRBV7-9 and TRBJ1-2, with a possible D match to TRBD1 (5 bases). The germline V and J ends were trimmed by 4 bases and 4 bases, with 13 bases remaining between them. This CDR3 is 14 amino acids long. CDR1 is SEHNR, CDR2 FQNEAQ, per germline (reference sequence). Here the CDR3 DNA reads TGTGCCAGCAGCTCAGGGCCCCAGGCCTATGGCTACACCTTC. Translation: CASSSGPQAYGYTF.

The chain uses TRBV3-1 (or the pseudogene TRBV3-2) and TRBJ1-1; TRBD1 aligns across 7 bases. Germline loops: CDR1 LGHDT, CDR2 YNNKEL (reference sequence). J was trimmed by 0 bases and V by 4 bases; bases with no gene match: 8. The CDR3 is made up of 16 amino acids. CDR3: CASSPRTGRLNTEAFF. CDR3 DNA: TGTGCCAGCAGCCCTAGGACAGGACGGCTGAACACTGAAGCTTTCTTT.

V gene TRBV19 combines with J gene TRBJ2-1; 11 bases match TRBD2. Trimming took 4 bases from V and 2 from J; bases not matched to a gene: 7. CDR3 length: 17 amino acids. The germline V gene has CDR1 LNHDA and CDR2 SQIVND (reference sequence). The CDR3 sequence is CASSKPLAGAPYNEQFF. CDR3 DNA: TGTGCCAGTAGTAAACCACTAGCGGGGGCTCCCTACAATGAGCAGTTCTTC.

V and J are TRBV5-5 and TRBJ2-2; 9 bases are a match to TRBD1. V lost 3 bases and J lost 6; bases outside the gene matches: 3. Germline lookup yields CDR1 SGHKS and CDR2 YYEKEE (reference sequence). This CDR3 region has 14 residues. The CDR3 DNA sequence: TGTGCCAGCAGCTCACAGGGGGCGTCCGGGGAGCTGTTTTTT. Its protein is CASSSQGASGELFF.